The 21 T cell receptor beta chains below all came from one sample that was sequenced in a study of regulatory T cells in long-lasting Graves disease. Relying on iRepertoire HTBI primers and Arm-PCR of CDR3 regions, the team built TCR beta libraries. TCRdb fed the multiplex PCR reads into MiXCR, producing one record per CDR3 protein. The sample includes over 450,000 distinct CDR3 sequences, 12% of them seen just once. Time point given: newly diagnosed GD, antithyroid drugs for less than 3 months. TCR sequences were obtained from RNA taken from PBMCs. The same sample was also studied in work on T cells in Graves' hyperthyroidism and ophthalmopathy.

The sample consisted of peripheral blood mononuclear cells (PBMCs), taken at new diagnosis, from a patient treated with antithyroid drugs. The source is a woman between 25 and 40 years old with Graves disease.

This clonotype occurred a few times. This chain links TRBV24-1 with TRBJ2-3; D is perhaps TRBD2 (6 bases). The V gene lost 4 bases and the J gene lost 2 bases, with 18 bases spanning the gap. CDR1 is KGHDR and CDR2 is SFDVKD in the germline V gene. This CDR3 region has 17 residues. The CDR3 coding sequence is TGTGCCACCAGTGACCCCTCGTCCCGGGGGTTCACAGATACGCAGTATTTT. Encoded protein: CATSDPSSRGFTDTQYF.

This clonotype was counted many times. V usage is TRBV12-3 or TRBV12-4 and J usage is TRBJ1-1; TRBD1 might be the D (6 bases). The CDR3 totals 16 residues. V was shortened by 3 bases and J by 1 base, with 15 bases between the two germline ends. The CDR3, as DNA: TGTGCCAGCAGTTTGAGCTGGGCCAGGGGGAACACTGAAGCTTTCTTT. Translated, it gives CASSLSWARGNTEAFF.

Regarding this clonotype: Given a much more abundant clone one base away, this may be a read error. V gene TRBV18 combines with J gene TRBJ1-1, with a weak D call TRBD1 (6 bases). There are 14 residues in the CDR3. CDR1 and CDR2 (germline): KGHSH, LQKENI. The CDR3 coding sequence is TGTGCCAGCTCACCCCAGGGGCTGGACACTGAAGCTCTCTTT. It is translated as CASSPQGLDTEALF.

A word on this clonotype: The junction and the germline gene differ at one end; a read error may be behind it. The chain recombines TRBV3-1 with TRBJ2-7; D may be TRBD1 or TRBD2 (6 bases each). This CDR3 contains 14 residues. From germline, CDR1 is LGHDT and CDR2 YNNKEL (reference sequence). The CDR3 nucleotides read TGTGCGAGCAGCCAAAGGGGGGCCTCCTACGAGCAGTACTTC. The encoded protein is CASSQRGASYEQYF.

This clonotype was counted at least ten times. V and J are TRBV11-2 and TRBJ1-2; D not resolved. CDR3 length: 12 residues. The V end was cut by 1 base, the J end by 7 bases, with 7 bases between. CDR1 is SGHAT and CDR2 is FQNNGV in the germline V gene. The CDR3 loop is CASSLGGSGYTF. The CDR3 region has the DNA TGTGCCAGCAGCTTAGGCGGGAGTGGCTACACCTTC.

In its sample, this clonotype was seen many times. The chain combines TRBV7-3 with TRBJ1-1; the D is unclear. The CDR3 has 13 amino acids. The V gene's germline CDR1 is SGHTA and CDR2 FQGTGA. The V end lost 2 bases, the J end lost 0 bases, and 4 bases lay between the germline ends. The CDR3 region has the DNA TGTGCCAGCAGCTTACTCGTGAACACTGAAGCTTTCTTT. Its protein is CASSLLVNTEAFF.

In its sample, this clonotype was seen many times. The chain has TRBV9 and TRBJ1-2; TRBD1 is a possible D gene (6 bases). Trimming removed 3 bases at V and 4 bases at J, with 13 bases between. CDR1 and CDR2 from the germline V gene are SGDLS and YYNGEE. This CDR3 is built from 14 residues. DNA of the CDR3: TGTGCCAGCAGCGACGGACAGAGAACCTATGGCTACACCTTC. Its translation is CASSDGQRTYGYTF.

This clonotype was detected ten times or more. The chain links TRBV7-3 to TRBJ2-3, with 9 bases that match TRBD2. The CDR3 consists of 15 residues. Germline values: CDR1 SGHTA, CDR2 FQGTGA. Trimming removed 5 bases from V and 6 bases from J; junction bases left unmatched: 9. The DNA for the CDR3 is TGTGCCAGCAGCCGCAGCGGGAGGACCGGGGATACGCAGTATTTT. Its translation is CASSRSGRTGDTQYF.

This clonotype was observed a handful of times. The chain has TRBV7-9 and TRBJ1-2, with 9 bases aligning to TRBD1. The CDR3 is 16 residues long. J lost 7 bases, V lost 5 bases, and 14 bases had no gene match. Germline V gene data show CDR1 as SEHNR and CDR2 as FQNEAQ (reference sequence). The CDR3 sequence is CASSRDRVRPLGGYTF. The CDR3, as DNA: TGTGCCAGCAGCCGGGACAGGGTACGGCCCTTGGGTGGCTACACCTTC.

This clonotype was seen many times. V and J are TRBV6-5 and TRBJ1-6, with D unclear. There are 15 residues in the CDR3. V was cut by 2 bases and J by 2 bases, with 7 bases left in between. The germline CDR1 and CDR2 sequences are MNHEY and SVGAGI. CDR3 residues: CASSYDEAYNSPLHF. For the CDR3, the DNA is TGTGCCAGCAGTTACGACGAAGCCTATAATTCACCCCTCCACTTT.

This clonotype was counted ten times or more. This sequence joins TRBV12-3 or TRBV12-4 and TRBJ1-1; weak D call: TRBD1 (6 bases). Between the trimmed V and J ends, which lost 3 bases and 3 bases, there was a span of 14 bases. This CDR3 contains 15 residues. The CDR3 loop reads CASSLIRGLYTEAFF. In nucleotides, the CDR3 is TGTGCCAGCAGTTTGATCAGGGGCTTGTACACTGAAGCTTTCTTT.

This clonotype occurred many times. J is TRBJ2-2 and V is TRBV19; no firm D call. Per germline, CDR1 LNHDA and CDR2 SQIVND (reference sequence). The CDR3 contains 12 residues. Trimming pared 5 bases from V and 7 bases from J, leaving 8 bases between. CDR3 nucleotide sequence: TGTGCCAGTAGTTTACAACGCGGGGAGCTGTTTTTT. This gives the protein CASSLQRGELFF.

Many counts were recorded for this clonotype. The chain carries TRBV15 and TRBJ2-7; the D gene is possibly TRBD2 (6 bases). The ends were cut back, 2 bases at V and 1 base at J, with 15 bases in the middle. Germline values: CDR1 LNHNV, CDR2 YYDKDF (reference sequence). The CDR3 runs to 16 residues. CDR3 sequence reads: CATSRPLAGSSYEQYF. The CDR3 DNA sequence: TGTGCCACCAGCAGACCCCTGGCGGGAAGTTCCTACGAGCAGTACTTC.

The sample holds a few counts of this clonotype. CDR3 amino acids: CASSSDGTEAFF. In DNA form, the CDR3 reads TGTGCCAGCAGCTCCGACGGGACTGAAGCTTTCTTT. The rearrangement links TRBV7-3 to TRBJ1-1; no firm D call. CDR1 is SGHTA and CDR2 is FQGTGA in the germline V gene. This CDR3 is 12 amino acids long. V lost 4 bases, J lost 5 bases, and 8 bases lay in between.

This clonotype was found once. J is TRBJ2-6 and V is TRBV5-4; 12 bases line up with TRBD1. Germline CDR1 is SGHNT and CDR2 is YYREEE (reference sequence). V lost 1 base to trimming and J lost 2 bases; unmatched junction nucleotides: 10. The CDR3 covers 20 residues. DNA for the CDR3: TGTGCCAGCAGCTTGTGGACCGGGACAGGGGGCCTCGCTGGGGCCAACGTCCTGACTTTC. Protein sequence: CASSLWTGTGGLAGANVLTF.

In its sample, this clonotype was seen a few times. The chain uses TRBV6-5 and TRBJ2-7, with 9 bases identical to TRBD2. The length of the CDR3 is 15 residues. V dropped 0 bases and J dropped 3; count of bases not matched to a gene: 3. CDR1 is MNHEY and CDR2 is SVGAGI in the germline V gene. CDR3 protein: CASSYSVAGVYEQYF. CDR3 nucleotides: TGTGCCAGCAGTTACTCGGTAGCGGGAGTCTACGAGCAGTACTTC.

Ten or more counts support this clonotype. This chain links TRBV7-9 with TRBJ1-2, with D hard to call. The CDR3 sequence is 18 residues long. Germline values: CDR1 SEHNR, CDR2 FQNEAQ (reference sequence). The V end was cut by 1 base, the J end by 0 bases, with 18 bases between. The CDR3 sequence: CASSLVFGGGRTNYGYTF. In nucleotides, the CDR3 is TGTGCCAGCAGCTTAGTTTTTGGTGGCGGCCGAACTAACTATGGCTACACCTTC.

At least ten counts were recorded for this clonotype. The CDR3 loop is CASSLSWGLASYEQFF. CDR3 nucleotides: TGTGCCAGCAGTTTATCGTGGGGACTAGCGTCTTATGAGCAGTTCTTC. This chain connects TRBV27 to TRBJ2-1; TRBD2 aligns across 10 bases. The germline gives CDR1 MNHEY, CDR2 SMNVEV (reference sequence). This CDR3 region has 16 residues. The J segment lost 8 bases and the V segment lost 0 bases, leaving 7 bases of the junction unmatched.

There are many counts of this clonotype. This chain joins TRBV10-3 and TRBJ2-7, with 8 positions matching TRBD1. From germline, CDR1 is ENHRY and CDR2 SYGVKD. This CDR3 is 14 amino acids long. The junction had 5 bases not matched to a gene; V was cut back by 5 bases and J by 2 bases. The DNA for the CDR3 is TGTGCCATCAGTCGGACAGGGTATACCTACGAGCAGTACTTC. Its protein is CAISRTGYTYEQYF.

Ten or more counts support this clonotype. This rearrangement joins TRBV7-9 to TRBJ2-5; D possibly corresponds to TRBD1 (5 bases). The V gene's germline CDR1 is SEHNR and CDR2 FQNEAQ (reference sequence). The length of the CDR3 is 17 residues. The ends were cut back, 2 bases at V and 4 bases at J, with 20 bases in the middle. In DNA, the CDR3 is TGTGCCAGCAGCTTAAAAGCGACAGCCCGCCTCTCAGAGACCCAGTACTTC. This gives the protein CASSLKATARLSETQYF.

The J gene is TRBJ2-3, the V gene TRBV6-9; D gene ambiguous. CDR1 is MNHGY and CDR2 is SVAAGI in the germline V gene. CDR3 length: 16 residues. The V and J ends lost 3 bases and 2 bases respectively, with 15 bases between them. The CDR3 DNA follows: TGTGCCAGCAGTTACGGACGGAACATGATCACAGATACGCAGTATTTT. It specifies CASSYGRNMITDTQYF.